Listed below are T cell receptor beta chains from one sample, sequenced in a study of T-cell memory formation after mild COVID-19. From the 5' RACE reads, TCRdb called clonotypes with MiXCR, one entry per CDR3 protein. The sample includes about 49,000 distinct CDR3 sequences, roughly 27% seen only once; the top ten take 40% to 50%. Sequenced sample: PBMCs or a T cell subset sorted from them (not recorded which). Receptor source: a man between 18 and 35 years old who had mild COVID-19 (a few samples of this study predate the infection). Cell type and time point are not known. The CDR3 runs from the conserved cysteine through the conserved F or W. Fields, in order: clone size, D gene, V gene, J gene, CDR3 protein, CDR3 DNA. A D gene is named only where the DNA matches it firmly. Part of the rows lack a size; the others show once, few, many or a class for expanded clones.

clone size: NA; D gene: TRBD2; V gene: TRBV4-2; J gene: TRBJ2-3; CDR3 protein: CASSRSGGDTQYF; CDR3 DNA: TGTGCCAGCAGCCGATCCGGGGGGGATACGCAGTATTTT
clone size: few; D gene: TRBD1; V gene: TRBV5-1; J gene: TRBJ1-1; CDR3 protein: CASSPRDRGAPEAFF; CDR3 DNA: TGCGCCAGCAGCCCCCGGGACAGGGGCGCCCCTGAAGCTTTCTTT
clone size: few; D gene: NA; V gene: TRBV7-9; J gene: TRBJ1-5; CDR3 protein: CASSSGTQPQHF; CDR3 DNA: TGTGCCAGCAGTTCAGGGACCCAGCCCCAGCATTTT
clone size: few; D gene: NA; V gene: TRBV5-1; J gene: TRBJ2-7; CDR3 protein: CASSLGQGTRYEQYF; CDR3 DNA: TGCGCCAGCAGTTTGGGTCAGGGCACGCGGTACGAGCAGTACTTC
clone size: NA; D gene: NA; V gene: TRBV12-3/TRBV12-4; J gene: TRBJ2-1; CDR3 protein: CASSSFGHHRYNEQFF; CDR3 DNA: TGTGCCAGCAGTTCCTTCGGCCACCATCGATACAATGAGCAGTTCTTC
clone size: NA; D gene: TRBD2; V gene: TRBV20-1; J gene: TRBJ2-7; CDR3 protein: CSATLAGGTSYEQYF; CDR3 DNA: TGCAGTGCCACCCTAGCGGGGGGGACGTCCTACGAGCAGTACTTC
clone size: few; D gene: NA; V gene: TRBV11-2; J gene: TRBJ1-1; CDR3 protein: CASSNPGVDNTEAFF; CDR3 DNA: TGTGCCAGCAGCAACCCAGGGGTTGACAACACTGAAGCTTTCTTT
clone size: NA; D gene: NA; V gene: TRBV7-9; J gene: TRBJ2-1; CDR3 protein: CASSLGGLGEQFF; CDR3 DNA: TGTGCCAGCAGCTTAGGGGGGCTCGGGGAGCAGTTCTTC
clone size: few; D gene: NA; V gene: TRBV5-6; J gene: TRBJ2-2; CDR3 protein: CASSSGRRLWTGELFF; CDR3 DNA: TGTGCCAGCAGCTCAGGACGGAGGTTGTGGACCGGGGAGCTGTTTTTT
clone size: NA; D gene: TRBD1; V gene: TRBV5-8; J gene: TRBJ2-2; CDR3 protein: CASSLRAQGDAGELFF; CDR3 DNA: TGTGCCAGCAGCTTGCGCGCGCAGGGGGACGCCGGGGAGCTGTTTTTT
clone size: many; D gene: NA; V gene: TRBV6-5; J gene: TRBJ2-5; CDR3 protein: CASSFQGWGGAQYF; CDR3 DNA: TGTGCCAGCAGTTTTCAGGGGTGGGGTGGGGCCCAGTACTTC
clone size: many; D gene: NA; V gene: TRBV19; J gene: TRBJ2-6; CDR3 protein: CASTISGANVLTF; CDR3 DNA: TGTGCCAGTACCATCTCTGGGGCCAACGTCCTGACTTTC
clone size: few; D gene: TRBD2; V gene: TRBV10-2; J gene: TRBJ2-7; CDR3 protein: CASSEGSGAVEQYF; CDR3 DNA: TGCGCCAGCAGTGAAGGTAGCGGGGCTGTCGAGCAGTACTTC
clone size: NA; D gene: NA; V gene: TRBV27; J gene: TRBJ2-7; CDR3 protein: CASSPQGGGLGEQYF; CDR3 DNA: TGTGCCAGCAGTCCCCAGGGCGGGGGCTTAGGGGAGCAGTACTTC
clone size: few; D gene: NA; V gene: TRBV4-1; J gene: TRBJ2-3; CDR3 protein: CASSQEGHPSTDTQYF; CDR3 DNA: TGCGCCAGCAGCCAAGAGGGCCACCCTAGCACAGATACGCAGTATTTT